What follows are 27 T cell receptor beta chains derived from one specimen sequenced in a study of shared clonotypes between healthy human individuals. Only CD45RO-negative cells positively selected for CCR7 counted as naive CD8 cells, so terminally differentiated effector memory CD45RA+ cells were excluded. Sequenced by immunoSEQ multiplex PCR; TCRdb stores in-frame clones only, minus some. This table holds 1.5 million to 2.5 million clones, roughly 95% found once. Sequenced sample: naive CD8+ T cells sorted from blood. The origin of the receptors is a man younger than 35 in good health.

V gene TRBV10-3 combines with J gene TRBJ1-5, with 7 positions matching TRBD1. J was trimmed by 0 bases and V by 6 bases; bases with no gene match: 5. The CDR3 has 15 residues. CDR1 and CDR2 from the germline V gene are ENHRY and SYGVKD. CDR3 nucleotides: TGTGCCATCAGAGGGACAGACGATAGCAATCAGCCCCAGCATTTT. This codes for CAIRGTDDSNQPQHF.

The chain is built from TRBV25-1 and TRBJ2-1; D might be TRBD2 (6 bases). Germline V gene lookup returns CDR1 MGHDK and CDR2 SYGVNS. The CDR3 totals 18 residues. The V gene lost 4 bases and the J gene lost 2 bases, with 21 bases spanning the gap. The CDR3 DNA reads TGTGCCAGCAGTGGTTTGGGCCCCGGGGGTACGACCTACAATGAGCAGTTCTTC. Translation: CASSGLGPGGTTYNEQFF. Full variable domain (outside the CDR3, taken from reference TRBV25-1 and TRBJ2-1): EADIYQTPRYLVIGTGKKITLECSQTMGHDKMYWYQQDPGMELHLIHYSYGVNSTEKGDLSSESTVSRIRTEHFPLTLESARPSHTSQYLCASSGLGPGGTTYNEQFFGPGTRLTVL.

The sample holds a few counts of this clone. The chain joins TRBV7-9 to TRBJ1-2; D perhaps matches TRBD1 (6 bases). CDR1 is SEHNR, CDR2 FQNEAQ, per germline (reference sequence). This CDR3 comprises 13 residues. V was trimmed by 5 bases and J by 4 bases, leaving 11 bases between them. The CDR3 region is CASSPDSFYGYTF. As DNA, the CDR3 is TGTGCCAGCAGCCCGGACAGTTTCTATGGCTACACCTTC.

The V gene is TRBV10-3, the J gene TRBJ1-2; D remains ambiguous. CDR3 size: 12 residues. CDR1 and CDR2 (germline): ENHRY, SYGVKD. V lost 2 bases to trimming and J lost 8 bases, with 9 bases between them. Here the CDR3 DNA reads TGTGCCATCAGTGAGGGGAGCTTGGGCTACACCTTC. Translated: CAISEGSLGYTF.

The chain has TRBV7-6 and TRBJ2-7; the D gene is possibly TRBD2 (6 bases). V lost 5 bases and J lost 5, with 19 bases in between. Germline CDR1 reads SGHVS; CDR2 reads FNYEAQ. The CDR3 has 15 residues. The CDR3 DNA is TGTGCCAGCAGCCCTCAAATCGGAGGGAGAAACGAGCAGTACTTC. Its translation: CASSPQIGGRNEQYF.

The chain links TRBV6-5 to TRBJ2-7; 7 nucleotides line up with TRBD1. V shed 4 bases, J shed 6 bases, and the junction held 9 bases outside the gene matches. The CDR3 runs to 14 residues. Germline CDR1 MNHEY, CDR2 SVGAGI. Here the CDR3 DNA reads TGTGCCAGCAGTTTAGGACAGGTTTCTCCCGAGCAGTACTTC. As protein: CASSLGQVSPEQYF.

This sequence joins TRBV5-6 and TRBJ2-7; no clear D. Germline V gene data show CDR1 as SGHDT and CDR2 as YYEEEE. Deletions cut 0 bases from V and 3 bases from J, with 22 bases between. The CDR3 runs to 18 residues. CDR3 sequence (DNA): TGTGCCAGCAGCTTGGGCGTGGGTTCCCCGGGCGTCGACTACGAGCAGTACTTC. This codes for CASSLGVGSPGVDYEQYF. The whole variable domain, filled in from reference TRBV5-6 and TRBJ2-7, reads DAGVTQSPTHLIKTRGQQVTLRCSPKSGHDTVSWYQQALGQGPQFIFQYYEEEERQRGNFPDRFSGHQFPNYSSELNVNALLLGDSALYLCASSLGVGSPGVDYEQYFGPGTRLTVT.

This clone was observed once. This sequence joins TRBV5-5 and TRBJ2-5, with unresolved D. V dropped 1 base and J dropped 2 bases, with 9 bases sitting between them. Looked up from germline, CDR1 is SGHKS and CDR2 is YYEKEE (reference sequence). The CDR3 sequence is 14 residues long. The DNA for the CDR3 is TGTGCCAGCAGCTTGAGCCTGGCGCAAGAGACCCAGTACTTC. Amino acids: CASSLSLAQETQYF. Variable domain in full (rest from reference TRBV5-5 and TRBJ2-5): DAGVTQSPTHLIKTRGQQVTLRCSPISGHKSVSWYQQVLGQGPQFIFQYYEKEERGRGNFPDRFSARQFPNYSSELNVNALLLGDSALYLCASSLSLAQETQYFGPGTRLLVL.

The V gene is TRBV28, the J gene TRBJ1-4; TRBD1 matches at 7 bases. The CDR3 is 14 residues long. Germline loops: CDR1 MDHEN, CDR2 SYDVKM. With 8 bases clipped from V and 0 bases from J, the junction kept 3 bases outside the gene matches. CDR3 nucleotide sequence: TGTGCCAGCGCCAGGGGGGCAACTAATGAAAAACTGTTTTTT. It specifies CASARGATNEKLFF.

The J gene is TRBJ2-7, the V gene TRBV6-1; 13 positions match TRBD2. After removal of 3 bases from V and 2 bases from J, the junction contained 7 bases not matched to a gene. The V gene's germline CDR1 is MNHNS and CDR2 SASEGT. CDR3 length: 17 amino acids. The CDR3 sequence is CASSETSGGPFPYEQYF. The CDR3 DNA reads TGTGCCAGCAGTGAGACTAGCGGGGGGCCATTCCCCTACGAGCAGTACTTC.

The rearrangement joins TRBV29-1 to TRBJ1-3; maybe TRBD1 (5 bases). V was pared by 3 bases and J by 0 bases, with 9 bases between. Germline CDR1 SQVTM, CDR2 ANQGSEA. CDR3 length: 14 amino acids. The CDR3 is CSVESRDSGNTIYF. The CDR3 coding sequence is TGCAGCGTTGAGTCCAGGGACTCTGGAAACACCATATATTTT. The full variable domain, with the rest looked up from reference TRBV29-1 and TRBJ1-3, is SAVISQKPSRDICQRGTSLTIQCQVDSQVTMMFWYRQQPGQSLTLIATANQGSEATYESGFVIDKFPISRPNLTFSTLTVSNMSPEDSSIYLCSVESRDSGNTIYFGEGSWLTVV.

The chain joins TRBV7-9 to TRBJ2-7, with 9 bases lining up with TRBD1. The CDR3 is 15 amino acids. Germline CDR1 reads SEHNR; CDR2 reads FQNEAQ (reference sequence). J was trimmed by 4 bases and V by 5 bases; bases with no gene match: 9. CDR3 DNA: TGTGCCAGCAGCCCCGGGTTACAGGGGGCTTACGAGCAGTACTTC. Translated: CASSPGLQGAYEQYF.

This sequence joins TRBV18 and TRBJ2-7; D is possibly TRBD2 (6 bases). Trimming shortened V by 3 bases and J by 6 bases, and 18 bases separated the two germline ends. Germline lookup yields CDR1 KGHSH and CDR2 LQKENI. This CDR3 is 15 amino acids long. The CDR3 coding sequence is TGTGCCAGCTCACCCCCTACGGGGGTGGGTAGCGAGCAGTACTTC. Encoded protein: CASSPPTGVGSEQYF. Full variable domain (remainder filled in from reference TRBV18 and TRBJ2-7): NAGVMQNPRHLVRRRGQEARLRCSPMKGHSHVYWYRQLPEEGLKFMVYLQKENIIDESGMPKERFSAEFPKEGPSILRIQQVVRGDSAAYFCASSPPTGVGSEQYFGPGTRLTVT.

This chain links TRBV6-5 with TRBJ1-2, with TRBD1 as a possible D gene (5 bases). CDR1 is MNHEY, CDR2 SVGAGI, per germline. This CDR3 is 14 amino acids long. V was clipped by 4 bases and J by 6 bases, with 15 bases between them. DNA of the CDR3: TGTGCCAGCAGTTTCAGCGACGGACACAATGGCTACACCTTC. It specifies CASSFSDGHNGYTF.

The genes are TRBV27 and TRBJ2-5; 10 nucleotides agree with TRBD2. CDR3 size: 16 residues. The junction had 11 bases not matched to a gene; V was cut back by 8 bases and J by 2 bases. Per germline, CDR1 MNHEY and CDR2 SMNVEV (reference sequence). CDR3 nucleotides: TGTGCCAGCGGCCATGTCCGGACTAGCGGACAAGAGACCCAGTACTTC. Its translation: CASGHVRTSGQETQYF.

Concerning this clone: The same CDR3 arises from other DNA sequences in this sample as well. This sequence joins TRBV5-1 and TRBJ2-7; D perhaps matches TRBD2 (5 bases). This CDR3 has 13 amino acids. CDR1 is SGHRS, CDR2 YFSETQ, per germline. Trimming took off 4 bases at V and 2 bases at J, with 10 bases between the two ends. The DNA of the CDR3 is TGCGCCAGCAGCCTCCGGGGTCCCTACGAGCAGTACTTC. Its protein is CASSLRGPYEQYF. Full variable domain (missing parts from reference TRBV5-1 and TRBJ2-7): KAGVTQTPRYLIKTRGQQVTLSCSPISGHRSVSWYQQTPGQGLQFLFEYFSETQRNKGNFPGRFSGRQFSNSRSEMNVSTLELGDSALYLCASSLRGPYEQYFGPGTRLTVT.

The sample holds one count of this clone. The rearrangement joins TRBV7-9 to TRBJ1-5; no firm D call. The CDR3 is 14 residues long. V was cut by 5 bases and J by 2 bases, with 10 bases left in between. Germline loops: CDR1 SEHNR, CDR2 FQNEAQ (reference sequence). As DNA, the CDR3 is TGTGCCAGCAGCCCCCCTACGGGCAATCAGCCCCAGCATTTT. Amino acid sequence: CASSPPTGNQPQHF.

A remark on this clone: Germline is not matched at one junction end, which may reflect a read error. The genes are TRBV6-1 and TRBJ2-5; no clear D. Looked up from germline, CDR1 is MNHNS and CDR2 is SASEGT. This CDR3 is 11 amino acids long. The CDR3, as DNA: TGTGCCAGCAGTGAAGATCCCGGCCGACACTTC. It encodes CASSEDPGRHF.

The V call is TRBV5-6, the J call TRBJ2-7, with D perhaps TRBD1 or TRBD2 (5 bases each). Trimming removed 5 bases from V and 4 bases from J, with 16 bases in between. Germline-derived CDR1 and CDR2 are SGHDT and YYEEEE. This CDR3 has 14 amino acids. For the CDR3, the DNA is TGTGCCAGCAGTCAGACAGAGGAGCGGTACGAGCAGTACTTC. Its protein product is CASSQTEERYEQYF. Combining the CDR3 with reference TRBV5-6 and TRBJ2-7 gives the whole variable domain DAGVTQSPTHLIKTRGQQVTLRCSPKSGHDTVSWYQQALGQGPQFIFQYYEEEERQRGNFPDRFSGHQFPNYSSELNVNALLLGDSALYLCASSQTEERYEQYFGPGTRLTVT.

The rearrangement uses TRBV4-3 and TRBJ1-2; tentatively, D is TRBD1 (6 bases). Germline-derived CDR1 and CDR2 are LGHNA and YSLEER. The CDR3 spans 16 residues. V lost 0 bases and J 6 bases, leaving 17 bases between the germline ends. The CDR3 region has the DNA TGCGCCAGCAGCCAAGATTTGGACCCCGGGGGGCATGGCTACACCTTC. This encodes CASSQDLDPGGHGYTF.

This clone was detected only once. The chain carries TRBV7-3 and TRBJ2-5; 13 nucleotides agree with TRBD2. Losses at the gene ends were 4 bases for V and 2 bases for J; bases not matched to a gene: 4. The CDR3 is made up of 16 amino acids. The germline gives CDR1 SGHTA, CDR2 FQGTGA. CDR3 loop: CASSSGLAGTQETQYF. The DNA for the CDR3 is TGTGCCAGCAGCTCGGGACTAGCGGGGACACAAGAGACCCAGTACTTC.

As concerns this clone: At the DNA level, this CDR3 is encoded by other sequences in the same sample as well. The chain has TRBV11-2 and TRBJ1-2; D is unclear. Trimming took 1 base from V and 5 from J, leaving 11 bases between them. Germline loops: CDR1 SGHAT, CDR2 FQNNGV. The CDR3 consists of 14 residues. CDR3 nucleotides: TGTGCCAGCAGCTTAGGAGACGGAGCTTATGGCTACACCTTC. Residues: CASSLGDGAYGYTF.

To note about this clone: The sample contains more than one DNA sequence encoding this CDR3. The gene calls are TRBV29-1 and TRBJ2-7; 7 nucleotides agree with TRBD1. Losses at the gene ends were 6 bases for V and 2 bases for J; bases not matched to a gene: 4. From germline, CDR1 is SQVTM and CDR2 ANQGSEA. This CDR3 is built from 12 residues. The CDR3 DNA follows: TGCAGCGTGGAGACAGGGACCTACGAGCAGTACTTC. Amino acids: CSVETGTYEQYF.

The rearrangement links TRBV4-1 to TRBJ1-5; possible D gene TRBD1, 6 bases. V gave up 2 bases and J gave up 6 bases, with 14 bases separating them. CDR1 and CDR2 (germline): MGHRA, YSYEKL. The CDR3 runs 15 residues. CDR3 coding DNA: TGCGCCAGCAGCCAAACGACAGGAGCGGTTCAGCCCCAGCATTTT. It codes for CASSQTTGAVQPQHF.

The chain links TRBV5-1 to TRBJ1-1; a weak D match, TRBD1 (5 bases). Germline V lookup: CDR1 SGHRS, CDR2 YFSETQ. The CDR3 consists of 18 residues. Trimming removed 2 bases from V and 0 bases from J, with 20 bases in between. The CDR3 DNA reads as TGCGCCAGCAGCTTATATCTTGACAGTCACCGTATGAACACTGAAGCTTTCTTT. Amino acid sequence: CASSLYLDSHRMNTEAFF.

The chain links TRBV5-4 to TRBJ2-2; tentatively, D is TRBD2 (6 bases). Deletions cut 4 bases from V and 5 bases from J, with 18 bases between. Germline V gives CDR1 SGHNT, CDR2 YYREEE (reference sequence). The CDR3 loop spans 16 amino acids. Here the CDR3 reads CASSPGREWWTGELFF. In DNA, the CDR3 is TGTGCCAGCAGCCCGGGACGGGAGTGGTGGACCGGGGAGCTGTTTTTT.

The chain carries TRBV5-1 and TRBJ2-6; 7 bases are a match to TRBD2. V shed 4 bases and J 3 bases; nucleotides not matched to a gene: 16. The CDR3 spans 19 residues. CDR1 SGHRS and CDR2 YFSETQ come from the germline V gene. CDR3: CASSAGAGEVGLGANVLTF. CDR3 sequence (DNA): TGCGCCAGCAGCGCCGGGGCGGGAGAGGTCGGGCTTGGGGCCAACGTCCTGACTTTC.